The rows below give T cell receptor beta chains drawn from one sample of a study of blood T cell repertoires in COVID-19. This table comes from immunoSEQ multiplex PCR, and its TCRdb copy is limited to in-frame clones, with some not included. Of approximately 500,000 clones listed, 70% to 90% were seen once; the top ten hold 3% to 3.5%. The sample was peripheral blood. These receptors were collected from a human donor in a cohort sampled during active COVID-19. The conserved cysteine and the conserved F or W are not part of the CDR3 here. The order of the fields is V gene, J gene, CDR3 protein.

TRBV15,TRBJ2-7,ATSSSTGLYEQY
TRBV15,TRBJ2-6,ATSRLTGQWISGANVLT
TRBV5-1,NA,ASSGQGRSYEQY
TRBV7-6,TRBJ2-1,ASSLGTAGVDEQF
TRBV3-1/TRBV3-2,TRBJ2-5,ASSHASSSGRRETQY
TRBV6-5,TRBJ2-7,ASTRERHEQY
TRBV19,TRBJ2-2,ASWTGTSSTGELF
TRBV7-9,TRBJ2-7,ASSLGAGDAYEQY
TRBV6-5,TRBJ1-2,ASSKPFTGGGYT
TRBV28,TRBJ1-1,ASSRRPKTGGYTEAF
TRBV5-7,TRBJ1-6,ASILQGPLSSPLH
TRBV15,TRBJ2-2,ATSRVGFRGTGELF
TRBV28,TRBJ1-4,ASRWDRGIGANEKLF
TRBV28,TRBJ1-2,ASRDPGQGPYGYT
TRBV18,TRBJ1-2,ASSPTQGAMDYGYT
TRBV11-2,TRBJ2-5,ASSLAGKAETQY
TRBV6-2/TRBV6-3,TRBJ1-1,ASSYPTGNTEAF
TRBV28,TRBJ1-6,ASSLGGDYQSSYNSPLH
TRBV28,TRBJ1-1,ASSYQGSSNTEAF
TRBV5-1,TRBJ2-7,ASSLVVGGYEQY
TRBV15,TRBJ2-3,ATSPLAGTDTQY
TRBV14,TRBJ2-7,ASSQVGGRYEQY
TRBV19,TRBJ1-1,ASSLTDRGTEAF
TRBV5-1,TRBJ1-2,ASSLGIPRDGYT
TRBV30,TRBJ1-2,AWSVRGYGYT
TRBV4-1,TRBJ1-1,ASSQVIGGESNTEAF
TRBV29-1,TRBJ1-4,SVDRVMNEKLF
TRBV18,TRBJ1-1,ASSPRRDRVAPNTEAF
TRBV7-9,TRBJ1-1,ASSLQGNTEAF